The sequence of this T cell receptor (beta chain) was determined in a study of blood T cell repertoires in COVID-19. Background on the study: The origin of the acute and convalescent COVID-19 samples was the United States, Italy and Spain. Sources were T cells, B-cell-depleted T cells, or PBMCs; the material itself was cDNA or gDNA.

Per the original data handling: Reference gene primer amplification yielded estimated nucleated cell counts. This table comes from immunoSEQ multiplex PCR, and its TCRdb copy is limited to in-frame clones, with some not included. The V and J calls and the clone size are those of that table, but D and trimming were determined from the DNA. This sample carries approximately 63,000 clones, roughly 84% of them seen once, and the ten largest clones take roughly 5%. The CDR3 is 15 residues long. Germline V gene data show CDR1 as LGHNT and CDR2 as FRNRAP. V lost 8 bases, J lost 0 bases, and 3 bases stayed unmatched.

The chain uses TRBV12-5 and TRBJ2-2, with 10 bases fitting TRBD2. The sequenced material came from peripheral blood. This TCR derives from an elderly man in a cohort sampled during active COVID-19. The DNA of the CDR3 is TGTGCTAGTCTGGGACTAGCGTCGAACACCGGGGAGCTGTTTTTT. This gives the protein CASLGLASNTGELFF. Variable domain in full (rest from reference TRBV12-5 and TRBJ2-2): DARVTQTPRHKVTEMGQEVTMRCQPILGHNTVFWYRQTMMQGLELLAYFRNRAPLDDSGMPKDRFSAEMPDATLATLKIQPSEPRDSAVYFCASLGLASNTGELFFGEGSRLTVL.